This T cell receptor (beta chain) is drawn from a study of T cell clonotyping in hematopoietic cell transplantation. Across the whole study: Pretransplant recipient samples were taken after cytoreduction.

The time point is: recipient sample about 28 days before transplant, after cytoreduction. Germline-derived CDR1 and CDR2 are MGHRA and YSYEKL. CDR3 length: 16 residues. Trimming removed 2 bases from V and 4 bases from J; junction bases left unmatched: 8. General observations from the study: After transplant, recipient diversity fell while pathologically expanded clonotypes grew through day 180. Higher Inverse Simpson Index values in graft donor and pretransplant recipient predicted broader posttransplant TCR diversity.

On this clone: Its target is unknown.

The data were produced by immunoSEQ multiplex PCR, yet TCRdb's version contains in-frame clones alone and is incomplete. The sample consists of approximately 26,000 clones, 84% of them appearing once. The receptor comes from a woman in her sixties or seventies with acute myeloid leukemia. Some clones in this sample may be carry-over from other donors' samples. Specimen: peripheral blood mononuclear cells, collected before stem cell transplant. The rearrangement joins TRBV4-1 to TRBJ2-7; TRBD2 agrees at 10 bases. The CDR3 coding sequence is TGCGCCAGCAGCCAATATATCACTAGCGGGATTTACGAGCAGTACTTC. The encoded protein is CASSQYITSGIYEQYF.